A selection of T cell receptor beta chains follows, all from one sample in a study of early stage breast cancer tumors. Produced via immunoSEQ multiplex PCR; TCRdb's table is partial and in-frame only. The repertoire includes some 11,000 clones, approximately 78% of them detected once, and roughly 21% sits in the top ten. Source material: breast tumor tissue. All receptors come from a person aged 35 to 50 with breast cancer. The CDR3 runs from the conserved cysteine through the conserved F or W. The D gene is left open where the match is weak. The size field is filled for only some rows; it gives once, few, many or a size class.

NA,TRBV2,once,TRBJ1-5,TGTGCCAGCAGTGACGAACAGGGATTCCAGCCCCAGCATTTT,CASSDEQGFQPQHF
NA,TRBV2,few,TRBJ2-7,TGTGCCAGCAGTGAACCCCGGCAGACCTACGAGCAGTACTTC,CASSEPRQTYEQYF
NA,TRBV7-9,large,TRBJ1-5,TGTGCCAGCAGCTTAGGCTATAGCAATCAGCCCCAGCATTTT,CASSLGYSNQPQHF
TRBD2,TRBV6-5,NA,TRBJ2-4,TGTGCCAGCAGTTGGGCGGGGGGAGCAGCCAAAAACATTCAGTACTTC,CASSWAGGAAKNIQYF
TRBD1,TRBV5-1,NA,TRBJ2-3,TGCGCCAGCAGCTCGGACAGGGGGCTGTCCACAGATACGCAGTATTTT,CASSSDRGLSTDTQYF
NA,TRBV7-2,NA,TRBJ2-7,TGTGCCAGCAGCTGGGGCTACGAGCAGTACTTC,CASSWGYEQYF
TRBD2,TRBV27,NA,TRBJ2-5,TGTGCCAGCAGTCCACGCCAGCGGGGGCGTCGAGAGACCCAGTACTTC,CASSPRQRGRRETQYF
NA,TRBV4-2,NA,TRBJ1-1,TGTGCCAGCAGCCAAGAGGGCGCGAACACTGAAGCTTTCTTT,CASSQEGANTEAFF
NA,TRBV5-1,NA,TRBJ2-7,TGCGCCAGCAGCTTGGTGGGAGGACACGAGCAGTACTTC,CASSLVGGHEQYF
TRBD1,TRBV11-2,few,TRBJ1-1,TGTGCCAGCAGCTTCACCCCAGGGGGTCGGAACACTGAAGCTTTCTTT,CASSFTPGGRNTEAFF
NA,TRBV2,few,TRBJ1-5,TGTGCCAGCAGTGTACGGGGTTTAAGCAATCAGCCCCAGCATTTT,CASSVRGLSNQPQHF
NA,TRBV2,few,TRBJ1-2,TGTGCCAGCAGTGACTATCCTGATGGCTACACCTTC,CASSDYPDGYTF
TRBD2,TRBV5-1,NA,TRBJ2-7,TGCGCCAGCAGCTTGGGTCCTAGCGGGAGTTACGAGCAGTACTTC,CASSLGPSGSYEQYF